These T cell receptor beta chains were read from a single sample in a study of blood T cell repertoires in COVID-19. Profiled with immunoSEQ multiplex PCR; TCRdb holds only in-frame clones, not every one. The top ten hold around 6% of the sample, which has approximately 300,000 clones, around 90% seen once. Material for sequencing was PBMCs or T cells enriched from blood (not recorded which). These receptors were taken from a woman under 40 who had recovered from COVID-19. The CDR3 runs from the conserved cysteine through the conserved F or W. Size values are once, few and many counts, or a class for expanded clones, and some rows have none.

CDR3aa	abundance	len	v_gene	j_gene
CASSQEPYGRGRDTQYF	.	17	TRBV3-1/TRBV3-2	TRBJ2-3
CASEDSSGGLSSYNEQFF	.	18	TRBV28	TRBJ2-1
CASSFQNEKLFF	.	12	TRBV12-3/TRBV12-4	TRBJ1-4
CASSLTQGLNKNIQYF	.	16	TRBV5-4	TRBJ2-4
CASSYSGTGERGYTF	.	15	TRBV6-5	TRBJ1-2
CASKSSGGSGANVLTF	.	16	TRBV19	TRBJ2-6
CASSPPNGYEQYF	.	13	TRBV18	TRBJ2-7
CAISESFPGTEAFF	.	14	TRBV10-3	TRBJ1-1
CASSPGTQNTEAFF	.	14	TRBV11-3	TRBJ1-1
CASSSSDSLREKLFF	few	15	TRBV5-1	TRBJ1-4
CASSLGWRHGYGYTF	.	15	TRBV11-2	TRBJ1-2
CASSLTVEGYTF	.	12	TRBV2	TRBJ1-2
CASSPLTGAGYTF	.	13	TRBV7-9	TRBJ1-2
CASSYFRGLGTEAFF	.	15	TRBV6-2/TRBV6-3	TRBJ1-1
CASSSDRGMYNEQFF	once	15	TRBV27	TRBJ2-1
CASASGQGLGSPLHF	once	15	TRBV19	TRBJ1-6
CASKPGGVGGYTF	.	13	TRBV2	TRBJ1-2
CATSDLGGASPLDTEAFF	.	18	TRBV24-1	TRBJ1-1
CASSEVGISNQPQHF	few	15	TRBV6-1	TRBJ1-5
CASSQERVPYNEQFF	.	15	TRBV3-1/TRBV3-2	TRBJ2-1
CAISQDYNEQFF	.	12	TRBV10-3	TRBJ2-1
CASSYQGSAGNTIYF	.	15	TRBV6-5	TRBJ1-3
CASSQESGRRGTQYF	few	15	TRBV3-1/TRBV3-2	TRBJ2-5
CSVSPSRTGKETQYF	.	15	TRBV29-1	TRBJ2-5
CASSEGWGQNEKLFF	few	15	TRBV25-1	TRBJ1-4
CASSLLGLSGGRNQPQHF	.	18	TRBV27	TRBJ1-5
CASRGTGTRADTQYF	.	15	TRBV28	TRBJ2-3
CATSRDVTGGGYTF	.	14	TRBV15	TRBJ1-2
CASSPGPREGQPQHF	.	15	TRBV18	TRBJ1-5
CAISPGLGEQFF	.	12	TRBV10-3	TRBJ2-1
CASSLAGGANTEAFF	.	15	TRBV5-8	TRBJ1-1
CASSQVPGQGTEYF	.	14	TRBV14	TRBJ2-5
CASSRTTGVVETQYF	once	15	TRBV5-1	TRBJ2-5
CASSLDGNRGEKLFF	.	15	TRBV7-9	TRBJ1-4
CASGGQGQETQYF	.	13	TRBV19	TRBJ2-5
CASSPKQGVVDGYTF	few	15	TRBV13	TRBJ1-2
CANPQGAGYGYTF	.	13	TRBV2	TRBJ1-2
CAWSVWRGGGETQYF	.	15	TRBV30	TRBJ2-5
CASSWGQGSTEAFF	.	14	TRBV6-5	TRBJ1-1
CASSGTAMNTEAFF	.	14	TRBV5-1	TRBJ1-1
CATSRDTDRGGTEQYF	.	16	TRBV15	TRBJ2-7
CASNWDRPRETQYF	.	14	TRBV6-5	TRBJ2-5